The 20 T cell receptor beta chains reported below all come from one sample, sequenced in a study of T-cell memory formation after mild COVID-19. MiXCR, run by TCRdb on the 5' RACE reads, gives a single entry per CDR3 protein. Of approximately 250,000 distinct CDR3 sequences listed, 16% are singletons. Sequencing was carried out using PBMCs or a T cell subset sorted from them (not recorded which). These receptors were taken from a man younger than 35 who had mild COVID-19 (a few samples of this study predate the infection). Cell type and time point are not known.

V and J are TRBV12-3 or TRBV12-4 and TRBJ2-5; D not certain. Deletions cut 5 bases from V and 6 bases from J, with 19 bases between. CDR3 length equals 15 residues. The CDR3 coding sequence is TGTGCCAGCAGTGGCCTTGTGGGGATTGTTCAGACCCAGTACTTC. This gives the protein CASSGLVGIVQTQYF.

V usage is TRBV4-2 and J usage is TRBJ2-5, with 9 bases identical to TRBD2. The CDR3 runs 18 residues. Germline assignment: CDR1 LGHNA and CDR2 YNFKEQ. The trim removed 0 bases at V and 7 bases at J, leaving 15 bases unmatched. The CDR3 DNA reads TGTGCCAGCAGCCAAGAGACGGGGACTAGCAGCTACGATGGGACCCAGTACTTC. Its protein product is CASSQETGTSSYDGTQYF.

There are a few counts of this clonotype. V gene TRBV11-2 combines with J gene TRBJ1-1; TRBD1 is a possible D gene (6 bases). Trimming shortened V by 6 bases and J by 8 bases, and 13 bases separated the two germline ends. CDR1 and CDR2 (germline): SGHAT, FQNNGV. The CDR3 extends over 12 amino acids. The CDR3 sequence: CASSTPGAEAFF. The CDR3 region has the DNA TGTGCCAGCAGTACACCGGGGGCGGAAGCTTTCTTT.

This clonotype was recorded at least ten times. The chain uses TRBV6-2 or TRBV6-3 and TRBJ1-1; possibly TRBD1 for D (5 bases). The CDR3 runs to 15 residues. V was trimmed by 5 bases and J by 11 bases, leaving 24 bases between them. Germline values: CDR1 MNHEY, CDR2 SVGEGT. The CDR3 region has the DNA TGTGCCAGCAGTCAGTGGGGTGGTGACAGCCGGGAGGCTTTCTTT. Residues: CASSQWGGDSREAFF.

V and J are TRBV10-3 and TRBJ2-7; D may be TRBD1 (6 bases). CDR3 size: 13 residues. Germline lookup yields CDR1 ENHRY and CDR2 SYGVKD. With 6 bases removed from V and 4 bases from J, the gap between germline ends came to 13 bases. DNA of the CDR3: TGTGCCATCAGAGGGACACTCTTATACGAGCAGTACTTC. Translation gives CAIRGTLLYEQYF.

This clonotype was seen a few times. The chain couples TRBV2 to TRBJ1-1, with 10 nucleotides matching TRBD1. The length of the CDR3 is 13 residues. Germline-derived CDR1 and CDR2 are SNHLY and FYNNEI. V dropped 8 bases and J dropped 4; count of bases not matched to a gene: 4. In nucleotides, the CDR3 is TGTGCCAGCGGGGGACAGGGGACCACTGAAGCTTTCTTT. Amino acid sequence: CASGGQGTTEAFF.

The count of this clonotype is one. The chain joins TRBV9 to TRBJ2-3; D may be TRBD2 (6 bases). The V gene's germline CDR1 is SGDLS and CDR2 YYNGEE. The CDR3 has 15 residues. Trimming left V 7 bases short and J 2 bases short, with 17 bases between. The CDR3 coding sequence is TGTGCCAGCGCCCCGGGTAGCGGACTCACAGATACGCAGTATTTT. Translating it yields CASAPGSGLTDTQYF.

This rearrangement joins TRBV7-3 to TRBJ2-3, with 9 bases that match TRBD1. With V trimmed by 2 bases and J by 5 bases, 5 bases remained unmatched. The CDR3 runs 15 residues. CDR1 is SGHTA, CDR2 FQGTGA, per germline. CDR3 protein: CASSLRDRVEDTQYF. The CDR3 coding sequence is TGTGCCAGCAGCTTACGGGACAGGGTCGAAGATACGCAGTATTTT.

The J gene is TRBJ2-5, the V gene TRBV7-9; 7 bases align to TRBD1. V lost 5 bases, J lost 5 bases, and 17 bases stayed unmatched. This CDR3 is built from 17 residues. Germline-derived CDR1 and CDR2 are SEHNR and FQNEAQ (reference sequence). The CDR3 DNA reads TGTGCCAGCAGCGTATCCGGGACAGCGGAATTAACGGAGACCCAGTACTTC. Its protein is CASSVSGTAELTETQYF.

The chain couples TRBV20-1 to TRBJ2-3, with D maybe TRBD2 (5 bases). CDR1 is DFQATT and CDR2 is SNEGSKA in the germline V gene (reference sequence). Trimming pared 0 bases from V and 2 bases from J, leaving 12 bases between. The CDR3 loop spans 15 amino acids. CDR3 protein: CSARDAGLTTDTQYF. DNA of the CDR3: TGCAGTGCTAGAGATGCGGGCCTTACCACAGATACGCAGTATTTT.

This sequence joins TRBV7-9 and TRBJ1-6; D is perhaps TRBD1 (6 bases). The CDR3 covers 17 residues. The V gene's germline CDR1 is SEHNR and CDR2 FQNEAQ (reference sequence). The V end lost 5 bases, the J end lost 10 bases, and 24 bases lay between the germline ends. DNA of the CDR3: TGTGCCAGCAGCCCCTACGGGGGGCGGGCCATTAGGTCACCCCTCCACTTT. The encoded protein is CASSPYGGRAIRSPLHF.

Here the CDR3 DNA reads TGCAGTGCTAGAGTAGGACGTCGACAAGAGACCCAGTACTTC. It is translated as CSARVGRRQETQYF. This chain connects TRBV20-1 to TRBJ2-5; D is unclear. This CDR3 has 14 residues. Germline CDR1 DFQATT, CDR2 SNEGSKA (reference sequence). V lost 1 base and J 2 bases, leaving 11 bases between the germline ends.

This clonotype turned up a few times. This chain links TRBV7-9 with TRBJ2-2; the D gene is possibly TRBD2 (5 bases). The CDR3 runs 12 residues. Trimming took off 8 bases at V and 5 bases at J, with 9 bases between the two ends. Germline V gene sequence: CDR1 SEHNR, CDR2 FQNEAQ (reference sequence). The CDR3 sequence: CASLSGTGELFF. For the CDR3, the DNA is TGTGCCAGCCTTTCGGGGACCGGGGAGCTGTTTTTT.

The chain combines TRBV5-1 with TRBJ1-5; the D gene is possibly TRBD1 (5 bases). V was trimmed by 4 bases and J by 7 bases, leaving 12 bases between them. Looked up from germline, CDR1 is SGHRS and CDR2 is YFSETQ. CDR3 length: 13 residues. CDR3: CASSREGPQPQHF. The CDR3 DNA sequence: TGCGCCAGCAGCCGCGAGGGACCGCAGCCCCAGCATTTT.

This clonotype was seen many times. The CDR3 DNA sequence: TGTGCCAGCACCCTTAAAGGTCTGCGAGATCGGGACAGGGCTCTCTACGAGCAGTACGTC. Translation: CASTLKGLRDRDRALYEQYV. The V and J genes are TRBV21-1 and TRBJ2-7; the table gives TRBD1 as D, unverified against the DNA. TRBV21-1 is recorded as a pseudogene. The CDR3 sequence is 20 residues long.

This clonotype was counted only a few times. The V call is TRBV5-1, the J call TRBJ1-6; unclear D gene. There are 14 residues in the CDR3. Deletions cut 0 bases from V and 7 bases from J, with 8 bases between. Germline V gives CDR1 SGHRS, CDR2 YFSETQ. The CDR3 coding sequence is TGCGCCAGCAGCTTGGACCGGGAGAATTCACCCCTCCACTTT. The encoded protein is CASSLDRENSPLHF.

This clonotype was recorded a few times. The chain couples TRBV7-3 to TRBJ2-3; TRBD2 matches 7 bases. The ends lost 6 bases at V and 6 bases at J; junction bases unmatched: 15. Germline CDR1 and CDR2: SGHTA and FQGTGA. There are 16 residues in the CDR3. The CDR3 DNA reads TGTGCCAGCAGTCTCCTGGGCGGGGGTAATGGGGATACGCAGTATTTT. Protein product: CASSLLGGGNGDTQYF.

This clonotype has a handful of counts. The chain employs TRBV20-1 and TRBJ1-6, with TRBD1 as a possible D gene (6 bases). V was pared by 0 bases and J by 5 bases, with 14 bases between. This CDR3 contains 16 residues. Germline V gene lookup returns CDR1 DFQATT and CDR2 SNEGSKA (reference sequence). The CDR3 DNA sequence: TGCAGTGCTAGAGATACCCGGGGGCCTCATAATTCACCCCTCCACTTT. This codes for CSARDTRGPHNSPLHF.

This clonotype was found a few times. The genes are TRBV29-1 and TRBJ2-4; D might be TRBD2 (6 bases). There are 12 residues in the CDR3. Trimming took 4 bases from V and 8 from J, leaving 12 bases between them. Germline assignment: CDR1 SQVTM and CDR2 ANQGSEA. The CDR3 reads CSVAARRDIQYF. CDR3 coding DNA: TGCAGCGTTGCGGCGCGGAGGGACATTCAGTACTTC.

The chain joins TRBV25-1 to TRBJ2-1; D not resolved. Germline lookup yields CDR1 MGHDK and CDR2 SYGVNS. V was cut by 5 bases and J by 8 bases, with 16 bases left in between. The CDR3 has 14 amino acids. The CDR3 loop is CASSRQSGFYEQFF. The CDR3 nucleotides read TGTGCCAGCAGTAGGCAGAGTGGTTTCTATGAGCAGTTCTTC.